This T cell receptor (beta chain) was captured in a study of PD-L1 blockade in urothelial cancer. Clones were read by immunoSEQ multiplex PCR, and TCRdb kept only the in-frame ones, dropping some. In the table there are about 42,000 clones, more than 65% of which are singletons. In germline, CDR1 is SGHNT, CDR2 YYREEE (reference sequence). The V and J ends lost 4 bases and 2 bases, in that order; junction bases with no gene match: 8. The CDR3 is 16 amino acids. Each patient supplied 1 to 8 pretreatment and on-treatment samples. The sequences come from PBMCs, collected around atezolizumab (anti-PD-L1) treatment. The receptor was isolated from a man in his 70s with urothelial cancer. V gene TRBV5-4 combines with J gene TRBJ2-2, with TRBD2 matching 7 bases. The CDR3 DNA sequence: TGTGCCAGCAGCCCGGGGAGGGGCCGTAACACCGGGGAGCTGTTTTTT. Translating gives CASSPGRGRNTGELFF.